Sequencing of this T cell receptor beta chain was carried out in a study of blood T cell repertoires in COVID-19. A few counts support this clone. V was clipped by 0 bases and J by 1 base, with 9 bases between them. The CDR3 runs to 15 residues. CDR1 is LGHDT, CDR2 YNNKEL, per germline (reference sequence). Original methodology: Estimated nucleated cell counts came from reference gene primer amplification. Method: immunoSEQ multiplex PCR; TCRdb's copy keeps in-frame clones and lacks some. From that table come the V and J calls and clone size; the DNA was used to work out D and trimming. The sample lists 90,000 to 120,000 clones, about three quarters occurring once.

The sequenced material came from peripheral blood. The source is a man in his 70s with acute or convalescent COVID-19. The chain recombines TRBV3-1 (or the pseudogene TRBV3-2) with TRBJ1-1; D is unresolved. This CDR3 is CASSQDLNRNTEAFF. The CDR3 nucleotides read TGTGCCAGCAGCCAAGATCTGAATAGGAACACTGAAGCTTTCTTT.